These T cell receptor beta chains were read from a single sample in a study of blood T cell repertoires in COVID-19. Data came from immunoSEQ multiplex PCR; TCRdb stores just in-frame clones and leaves some out. Of roughly 160,000 clones in the sample, more than 75% were seen once. Sequenced: peripheral blood. Receptor source: a man aged 45 to 65 who had recovered from COVID-19. CDR3s include the opening cysteine and the closing phenylalanine or tryptophan. A D gene is named only where the DNA matches it firmly.

v_call: TRBV3-1/TRBV3-2; j_call: TRBJ1-1; d_call: .; cdr3_aa: CASSPPEGQNTEAFF; cdr3_nt: TGTGCCAGCAGCCCCCCGGAGGGGCAGAACACTGAAGCTTTCTTT
v_call: TRBV9; j_call: TRBJ1-1; d_call: TRBD1; cdr3_aa: CASSVSGGANTEAFF; cdr3_nt: TGTGCCAGCAGCGTATCAGGGGGTGCGAACACTGAAGCTTTCTTT
v_call: TRBV4-1; j_call: TRBJ2-1; d_call: TRBD2; cdr3_aa: CASSQWWEGLNEQFF; cdr3_nt: TGCGCCAGCAGCCAGTGGTGGGAGGGCCTCAATGAGCAGTTCTTC
v_call: TRBV2; j_call: TRBJ2-3; d_call: TRBD1; cdr3_aa: CASSAIDRVSTDTQYF; cdr3_nt: TGTGCCAGCAGTGCGATCGACAGGGTGAGCACAGATACGCAGTATTTT
v_call: TRBV4-3; j_call: TRBJ1-5; d_call: .; cdr3_aa: CASSQEVRSQPQHF; cdr3_nt: TGCGCCAGCAGCCAAGAGGTCCGGTCTCAGCCCCAGCATTTT
v_call: TRBV18; j_call: TRBJ2-4; d_call: TRBD2; cdr3_aa: CASSPLAGGPTTKNIQYF; cdr3_nt: TGTGCCAGCTCACCACTAGCGGGAGGGCCGACGACCAAAAACATTCAGTACTTC
v_call: TRBV7-3; j_call: TRBJ2-7; d_call: TRBD1; cdr3_aa: CASSPTGLRDRDPYEQYF; cdr3_nt: TGTGCCAGCAGCCCTACGGGCCTTAGGGACAGGGACCCCTACGAGCAGTACTTC
v_call: TRBV19; j_call: TRBJ1-1; d_call: TRBD1; cdr3_aa: CASTLGQALNTEAFF; cdr3_nt: TGTGCCAGTACCTTGGGACAGGCTTTGAACACTGAAGCTTTCTTT
v_call: TRBV7-9; j_call: TRBJ2-7; d_call: TRBD1; cdr3_aa: CASSSDRGYEQYF; cdr3_nt: TGTGCCAGCAGCTCAGACAGGGGCTACGAGCAGTACTTC
v_call: TRBV2; j_call: TRBJ2-2; d_call: .; cdr3_aa: CASNPLGRGTGELFF; cdr3_nt: TGTGCCAGCAACCCGTTGGGCCGGGGAACCGGGGAGCTGTTTTTT
v_call: TRBV30; j_call: TRBJ1-1; d_call: .; cdr3_aa: CAWSVRADTEAFF; cdr3_nt: TGTGCCTGGAGTGTGCGGGCGGACACTGAAGCTTTCTTT
v_call: TRBV7-2; j_call: TRBJ2-7; d_call: TRBD1; cdr3_aa: CASSLGPGGAGEQYF; cdr3_nt: TGTGCCAGCAGCTTAGGCCCAGGGGGCGCGGGGGAGCAGTACTTC
v_call: TRBV7-3; j_call: TRBJ1-4; d_call: .; cdr3_aa: CASSLRDWEEKLFF; cdr3_nt: TGTGCCAGCAGCTTAAGGGACTGGGAAGAAAAACTGTTTTTT